The 32 T cell receptor beta chains below were found in one sample sequenced in a study of T cells in Graves' hyperthyroidism and ophthalmopathy. There were TCR beta CDR3 regions amplified from RNA transcripts. The TCR CDR3 first-round RT-PCR relied on the HTBI primer set. In TCRdb, the multiplex PCR reads were re-called with MiXCR into one record per CDR3 protein. The sample includes 37,000 or so distinct CDR3 sequences, roughly half of them seen just once. The sequenced sample was blood. The receptors stem from a middle-aged man with Graves' ophthalmopathy.

The V and J genes are TRBV25-1 and TRBJ2-1; 7 bases match TRBD2. Germline V gene sequence: CDR1 MGHDK, CDR2 SYGVNS. This CDR3 spans 15 amino acids. The J segment lost 5 bases and the V segment lost 5 bases, leaving 9 bases of the junction unmatched. CDR3 in amino acids: CASSMMREFHNEQFF. The CDR3 DNA reads as TGTGCCAGCAGTATGATGCGGGAGTTCCACAATGAGCAGTTCTTC.

V and J are TRBV24-1 and TRBJ2-3; 9 bases line up with TRBD2. Looked up from germline, CDR1 is KGHDR and CDR2 is SFDVKD. With V trimmed by 4 bases and J by 4 bases, 2 bases remained unmatched. The CDR3 consists of 14 residues. CDR3 amino acids: CATSELAGADTQYF. DNA for the CDR3: TGTGCCACCAGTGAGTTAGCGGGAGCAGATACGCAGTATTTT.

There are many counts of this clonotype. The chain employs TRBV20-1 and TRBJ2-4, with D unresolved. This CDR3 has 16 residues. The ends were cut back, 0 bases at V and 0 bases at J, with 12 bases in the middle. CDR1 is DFQATT, CDR2 SNEGSKA, per germline (reference sequence). CDR3 protein: CSARDVESVAKNIQYF. The CDR3 coding sequence is TGCAGTGCTAGAGATGTTGAATCCGTAGCCAAAAACATTCAGTACTTC.

This clonotype was observed many times. The gene calls are TRBV5-1 and TRBJ2-2, with D tentatively TRBD1 or TRBD2 (5 bases each). Germline V gene data show CDR1 as SGHRS and CDR2 as YFSETQ. Trimming cost V 3 bases and J 1 base, with 13 bases left between them. This CDR3 region has 16 residues. CDR3 protein: CASSSSGGRNTGELFF. In DNA, the CDR3 is TGCGCCAGCAGCTCCAGTGGGGGAAGGAACACCGGGGAGCTGTTTTTT.

There are many counts of this clonotype. V gene TRBV12-3 or TRBV12-4 combines with J gene TRBJ2-2; D possibly corresponds to TRBD2 (5 bases). V shed 6 bases and J shed 5 bases, with 13 bases lying between them. The CDR3 runs 14 residues. The CDR3 DNA follows: TGTGCCAGCAGCCGAGAATGGGAGACCGGGGAGCTGTTTTTT. Translation: CASSREWETGELFF.

This clonotype was seen ten or more times. This sequence joins TRBV27 and TRBJ2-5; no firm D call. The CDR3 has 12 amino acids. Per germline, CDR1 MNHEY and CDR2 SMNVEV (reference sequence). The germline V and J ends were trimmed by 5 bases and 5 bases, with 9 bases remaining between them. The CDR3 sequence: CASSPFGETQYF. Here the CDR3 DNA reads TGTGCCAGCAGTCCTTTTGGGGAGACCCAGTACTTC.

On this clonotype itself: The final CDR3 position lacks the conserved phenylalanine or tryptophan, pointing to a likely read error. The DNA is omitted, as the CDR3 cannot be located on it reliably, and the CDR3 follows TCRdb's listing. The chain recombines TRBV9 with TRBJ2-5; the table's D call TRBD2 went unverified against the DNA. Germline values: CDR1 SGDLS, CDR2 YYNGEE. From its first to its last residue, the CDR3 has 12 amino acids. CDR3 region: CASSVDGGSLAG.

This clonotype appeared many times. The chain has TRBV11-3 and TRBJ2-1; 8 positions agree with TRBD1. The V gene's germline CDR1 is SGHNT and CDR2 YENEEA. V lost 5 bases and J lost 7; bases outside the gene matches: 4. The CDR3 loop spans 13 amino acids. CDR3: CASSKQGVNEQFF. For the CDR3, the DNA is TGTGCCAGCAGCAAACAGGGGGTAAATGAGCAGTTCTTC.

J is TRBJ2-5 and V is TRBV20-1; the D gene is possibly TRBD1 (6 bases). The CDR3 totals 16 residues. The germline V and J ends were trimmed by 6 bases and 0 bases, with 20 bases remaining between them. Germline values: CDR1 DFQATT, CDR2 SNEGSKA (reference sequence). Here the CDR3 DNA reads TGCAGTGCCACCAGGGGCAGCACCTCTTACCAAGAGACCCAGTACTTC. Protein sequence: CSATRGSTSYQETQYF.

In this sample, this clonotype turned up many times. CDR3 protein: CASSLAPSGNTIYF. CDR3 DNA: TGTGCCAGCAGTTTAGCTCCGTCTGGAAACACCATATATTTT. V gene TRBV12-3 or TRBV12-4 combines with J gene TRBJ1-3, with no clear D. The ends were cut back, 0 bases at V and 1 base at J, with 4 bases in the middle. The CDR3 is made up of 14 amino acids.

This clonotype occurred a few times. It may be a read error: a sequence one base away is much more abundant. V gene TRBV4-1 combines with J gene TRBJ1-1, with a tentative D call TRBD1 (5 bases). V gave up 4 bases and J gave up 4 bases, with 19 bases separating them. The CDR3 covers 16 residues. Per germline, CDR1 MGHRA and CDR2 YSYEKL. The CDR3 coding sequence is TGCGCCAGCAGCCCGAATTGCATAGGGGAGGGCACTGAAGCTTTCTTT. Protein sequence: CASSPNCIGEGTEAFF.

By share, this clonotype counts as medium-sized. The J gene is TRBJ2-1, the V gene TRBV5-1, with a tentative D call TRBD1 (5 bases). The CDR3 runs to 16 residues. Per the germline V gene, CDR1 is SGHRS and CDR2 is YFSETQ. The V end was cut by 4 bases, the J end by 5 bases, with 19 bases between. CDR3 nucleotides: TGCGCCAGCAGCCCTGACAGTCCCCTTGTGGACAATGAGCAGTTCTTC. Encoded protein: CASSPDSPLVDNEQFF.

This chain links TRBV20-1 with TRBJ1-1; D is ambiguous. With 3 bases removed from V and 0 bases from J, the gap between germline ends came to 11 bases. Germline V gene lookup returns CDR1 DFQATT and CDR2 SNEGSKA (reference sequence). The CDR3 is 14 residues long. The CDR3 protein is CSARRPRMNTEAFF. CDR3 in DNA: TGCAGTGCTAGGCGGCCAAGAATGAACACTGAAGCTTTCTTT.

This clonotype was seen at least ten times. The junction differs from germline at one of its ends, possibly a read error. The V call is TRBV20-1, the J call TRBJ1-2; possibly TRBD1 for D (6 bases). CDR1 and CDR2 (germline): DFQATT, SNEGSKA (reference sequence). The CDR3 totals 15 residues. CDR3 sequence: CSAWPSGGEVQIVIF. In nucleotides, the CDR3 is TGCAGTGCTTGGCCTAGCGGGGGCGAAGTCCAAATTGTAATTTTC.

This clonotype has at least ten counts. The V and J genes are TRBV18 and TRBJ2-1; D is undetermined. V was trimmed by 4 bases and J by 5 bases, leaving 9 bases between them. There are 13 residues in the CDR3. CDR1 KGHSH and CDR2 LQKENI come from the germline V gene. Here the CDR3 DNA reads TGTGCCAGCTCACTCAGTGAGAACAATGAGCAGTTCTTC. Amino acids: CASSLSENNEQFF.

In this sample, this clonotype turned up many times. Just one base apart from a much larger clone, this may be a read error. The chain recombines TRBV29-1 with TRBJ2-2; D not certain. The germline V gene encodes CDR1 SQVTM and CDR2 ANQGSEA. The CDR3 consists of 15 residues. V lost 0 bases and J 1 base, leaving 9 bases between the germline ends. The CDR3 sequence: CSVEDRKRNTGELFF. CDR3 coding DNA: TGCAGCGTTGAAGATCGGAAGAGGAACACCGGGGAGCTGTTTTTT.

The sample holds one count of this clonotype. V and J are TRBV20-1 and TRBJ2-7; D remains ambiguous. V was shortened by 3 bases and J by 4 bases, with 10 bases between the two germline ends. This CDR3 has 12 residues. The V gene's germline CDR1 is DFQATT and CDR2 SNEGSKA (reference sequence). CDR3 nucleotide sequence: TGCAGTGCTAGCGACCAAACGTACGAGCAGTACTTC. This codes for CSASDQTYEQYF.

This clonotype has only one observation. A read error may account for a junction end that differs from germline. The chain combines TRBV12-3 or TRBV12-4 with TRBJ1-2; 7 nucleotides match TRBD1. There are 14 residues in the CDR3. The CDR3 DNA is TGCGCCAGCAACGTGACAGGGCTCAGCTATGGCTACACCTTC. It yields the protein CASNVTGLSYGYTF.

There are many counts of this clonotype. The chain has TRBV2 and TRBJ2-3, with 8 positions matching TRBD2. After removal of 8 bases from V and 5 bases from J, the junction contained 6 bases not matched to a gene. Germline assignment: CDR1 SNHLY and CDR2 FYNNEI. There are 13 residues in the CDR3. The chain's CDR3 is CASRGGLGDTQYF. CDR3 in DNA: TGTGCCAGCCGGGGGGGCCTAGGAGATACGCAGTATTTT.

V is TRBV7-8 and J is TRBJ1-6; possible D gene TRBD1, 5 bases. This CDR3 contains 16 residues. Trimming took 1 base from V and 5 from J, leaving 12 bases between them. From germline, CDR1 is SGHVS and CDR2 FQNEAQ. The DNA of the CDR3 is TGTGCCAGCAGCTTAGTGGCGGGACGGAATAATTCACCCCTCCACTTT. Its protein product is CASSLVAGRNNSPLHF.

To note about this clonotype: At one end the junction does not follow the germline gene, possibly because of a read error. The chain is built from TRBV6-5 and TRBJ1-2; 7 nucleotides match TRBD1. In germline, CDR1 is MNHEY, CDR2 SVGAGI. The CDR3 runs to 15 residues. The CDR3 loop reads CAISYKTGQLYGHTF. The DNA of the CDR3 is TGTGCCATCAGTTACAAAACGGGACAGCTTTATGGCCACACCTTC.

This clonotype was found many times. The J gene is TRBJ1-2, the V gene TRBV12-3 or TRBV12-4; no clear D gene. The CDR3 has 13 amino acids. Trimming cost V 2 bases and J 0 bases, with 4 bases left between them. The CDR3 sequence: CASSLTANYGYTF. DNA for the CDR3: TGTGCCAGCAGTTTAACGGCTAACTATGGCTACACCTTC.

V gene TRBV5-1 combines with J gene TRBJ1-1; D call uncertain. CDR1 is SGHRS and CDR2 is YFSETQ in the germline V gene. V gave up 4 bases and J gave up 3 bases, with 7 bases separating them. CDR3 length: 12 residues. The CDR3 DNA follows: TGCGCCAGCAGCCGAGGGTACACTGAAGCTTTCTTT. It codes for CASSRGYTEAFF.

This chain connects TRBV25-1 to TRBJ2-7, with 10 bases matching TRBD1. This CDR3 spans 13 amino acids. Germline CDR1 and CDR2: MGHDK and SYGVNS. V dropped 8 bases and J dropped 5; count of bases not matched to a gene: 6. CDR3: CASPGQGDNEQYF. The CDR3, as DNA: TGTGCCAGCCCCGGACAGGGGGACAACGAGCAGTACTTC.

This chain joins TRBV9 and TRBJ2-3, with a possible D match to TRBD1 (7 bases). The V end lost 0 bases, the J end lost 11 bases, and 28 bases lay between the germline ends. Germline V lookup: CDR1 SGDLS, CDR2 YYNGEE. This CDR3 has 18 amino acids. CDR3 region: CASSVGGGWDSSYNEQYF. In DNA form, the CDR3 reads TGTGCCAGCAGCGTAGGAGGGGGGTGGGACAGCTCCTACAATGAGCAGTATTTT.

V gene TRBV20-1 combines with J gene TRBJ1-4; tentatively, D is TRBD1 (6 bases). The CDR3 has 15 amino acids. The V gene's germline CDR1 is DFQATT and CDR2 SNEGSKA (reference sequence). Trimming cost V 0 bases and J 1 base, with 9 bases left between them. The DNA for the CDR3 is TGCAGTGCTAGAGACACAGGGCGAACTAATGAAAAACTGTTTTTT. It specifies CSARDTGRTNEKLFF.

This clonotype was counted at least ten times. CDR3 sequence (DNA): TGTGCCAGCAGCTTGACCCCAGGGGGGACCTACGAGCAGTACTTC. Protein sequence: CASSLTPGGTYEQYF. The rearrangement uses TRBV11-2 and TRBJ2-7; possibly TRBD1 for D (7 bases). Germline-derived CDR1 and CDR2 are SGHAT and FQNNGV. The CDR3 totals 15 residues. Trimming stripped 3 bases from V and 2 bases from J, with 14 bases between. The variable domain in full, completed from reference TRBV11-2 and TRBJ2-7, reads EAGVAQSPRYKIIEKRQSVAFWCNPISGHATLYWYQQILGQGPKLLIQFQNNGVVDDSQLPKDRFSAERLKGVDSTLKIQPAKLEDSAVYLCASSLTPGGTYEQYFGPGTRLTVT.

This clonotype was recorded many times. The chain uses TRBV20-1 and TRBJ2-5; 9 bases are a match to TRBD2. The germline V gene has CDR1 DFQATT and CDR2 SNEGSKA (reference sequence). The length of the CDR3 is 15 residues. Trimming at V came to 5 bases and at J to 5 bases, leaving 12 bases not matched to a gene. Here the CDR3 DNA reads TGCAGTGCTCGCGCGGCAAGCGGGGGGCCGGAGACCCAGTACTTC. Encoded protein: CSARAASGGPETQYF.

The chain links TRBV10-3 to TRBJ2-7; 9 bases agree with TRBD2. From germline, CDR1 is ENHRY and CDR2 SYGVKD. The CDR3 is 14 residues long. V shed 9 bases and J 1 base; nucleotides not matched to a gene: 7. The CDR3 protein is CAICPGLASYEQYF. The CDR3 region has the DNA TGTGCCATTTGTCCGGGACTAGCTTCCTACGAGCAGTACTTC.

In regard to this clonotype: One junction end disagrees with the germline gene, perhaps due to a read error. The V call is TRBV20-1, the J call TRBJ2-1; maybe TRBD2 (7 bases). The germline V gene has CDR1 DFQATT and CDR2 SNEGSKA (reference sequence). The CDR3 sequence is 13 residues long. CDR3 sequence reads: CSARYSGGPASGF. The CDR3 nucleotides read TGCAGTGCTAGATACTCCGGGGGGCCAGCCAGTGGATTC.

This rearrangement joins TRBV5-1 to TRBJ2-2, with D perhaps being TRBD1 or TRBD2 (5 bases each). This CDR3 has 13 residues. The germline CDR1 and CDR2 sequences are SGHRS and YFSETQ. Trimming left V 2 bases short and J 4 bases short, with 6 bases between. CDR3 loop: CASSFGGTGELFF. The CDR3 DNA sequence: TGCGCCAGCAGCTTTGGGGGCACCGGGGAGCTGTTTTTT. Drawing the rest from reference TRBV5-1 and TRBJ2-2, the complete variable domain is KAGVTQTPRYLIKTRGQQVTLSCSPISGHRSVSWYQQTPGQGLQFLFEYFSETQRNKGNFPGRFSGRQFSNSRSEMNVSTLELGDSALYLCASSFGGTGELFFGEGSRLTVL.

This clonotype was recorded many times. The chain recombines TRBV4-1 with TRBJ2-7; 7 bases match TRBD1. The CDR3 sequence is 14 residues long. Germline CDR1 is MGHRA and CDR2 is YSYEKL. The junction had 12 bases not matched to a gene; V was cut back by 6 bases and J by 7 bases. For the CDR3, the DNA is TGCGCCAGCAGTCAATACGACAGGGAACGGGAGCAGTACTTC. Protein product: CASSQYDREREQYF.